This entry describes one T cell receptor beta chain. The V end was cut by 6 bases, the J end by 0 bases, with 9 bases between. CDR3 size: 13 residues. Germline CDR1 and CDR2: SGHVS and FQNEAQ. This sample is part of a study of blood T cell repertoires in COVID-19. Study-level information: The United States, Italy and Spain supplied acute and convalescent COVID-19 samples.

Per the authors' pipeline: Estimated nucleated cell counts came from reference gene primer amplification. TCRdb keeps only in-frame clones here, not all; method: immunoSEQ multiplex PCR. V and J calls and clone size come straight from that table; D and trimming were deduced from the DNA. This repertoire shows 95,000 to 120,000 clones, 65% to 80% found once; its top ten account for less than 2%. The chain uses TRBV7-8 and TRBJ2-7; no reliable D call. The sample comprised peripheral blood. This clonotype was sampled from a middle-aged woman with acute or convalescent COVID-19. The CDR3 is CASSSISSYEQYF. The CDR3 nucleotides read TGTGCCAGCAGTAGTATAAGCTCCTACGAGCAGTACTTC.